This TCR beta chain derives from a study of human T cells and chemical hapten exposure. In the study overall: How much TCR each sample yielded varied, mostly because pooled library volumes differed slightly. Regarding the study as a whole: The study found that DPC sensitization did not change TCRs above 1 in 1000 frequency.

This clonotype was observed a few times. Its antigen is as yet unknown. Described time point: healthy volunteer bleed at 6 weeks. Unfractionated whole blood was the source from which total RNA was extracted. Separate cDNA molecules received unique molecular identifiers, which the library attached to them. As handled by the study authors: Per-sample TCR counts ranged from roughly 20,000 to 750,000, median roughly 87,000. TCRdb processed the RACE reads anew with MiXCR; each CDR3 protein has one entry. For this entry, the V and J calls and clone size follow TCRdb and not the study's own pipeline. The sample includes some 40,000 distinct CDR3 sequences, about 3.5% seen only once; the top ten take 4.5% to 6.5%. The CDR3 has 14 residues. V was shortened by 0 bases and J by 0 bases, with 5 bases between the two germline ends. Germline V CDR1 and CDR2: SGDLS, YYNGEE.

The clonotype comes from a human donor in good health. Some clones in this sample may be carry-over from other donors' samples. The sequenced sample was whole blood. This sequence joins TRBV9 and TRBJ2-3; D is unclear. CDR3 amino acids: CASSVATSTDTQYF. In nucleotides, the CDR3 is TGTGCCAGCAGCGTAGCAACTAGCACAGATACGCAGTATTTT.